The text below deals with one T cell receptor (beta chain). Its antigen remains unidentified. Per the germline V gene, CDR1 is SGHAT and CDR2 is FQNNGV. The germline V and J ends were trimmed by 7 bases and 7 bases, with 23 bases remaining between them. CDR3 length: 16 amino acids. The data derive from a study of T cells in narcolepsy. The table came from immunoSEQ multiplex PCR; TCRdb's copy has only in-frame clones and leaves some out. The sample holds 25,000 to 30,000 clones, roughly four fifths seen once. Study-wide results and limits: Blood of same and different patients, but not healthy controls, reportedly held recurring autoreactive clonotypes. Autoreactive clone sequences were missing from some blood memory CD4+ repertoires. Same-patient CSF and blood CD4+ T cell clonotypes included HCRT-specific and TRIB2-specific autoreactive ones.

The J gene is TRBJ2-1, the V gene TRBV11-2; D possibly corresponds to TRBD1 (5 bases). Material: CD45RA- memory CD4+ T cells from PBMCs. The sequence derives from a human donor with narcolepsy. In nucleotides, the CDR3 is TGTGCCAGCACCTATGACGGCAGGGCTGGATGGAATGAGCAGTTCTTC. This codes for CASTYDGRAGWNEQFF.